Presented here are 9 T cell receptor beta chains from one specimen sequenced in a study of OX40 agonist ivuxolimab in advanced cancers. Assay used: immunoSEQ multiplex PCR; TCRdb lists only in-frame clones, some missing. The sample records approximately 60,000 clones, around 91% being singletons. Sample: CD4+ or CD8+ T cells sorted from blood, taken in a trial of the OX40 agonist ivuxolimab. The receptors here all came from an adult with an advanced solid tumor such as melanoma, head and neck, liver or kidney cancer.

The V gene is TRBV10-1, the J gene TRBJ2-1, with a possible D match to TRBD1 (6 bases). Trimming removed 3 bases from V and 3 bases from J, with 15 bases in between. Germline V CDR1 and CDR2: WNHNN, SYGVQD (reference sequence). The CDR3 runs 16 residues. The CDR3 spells CASSDATGFLYNEQFF. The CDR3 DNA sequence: TGCGCCAGCAGTGACGCCACAGGGTTCCTCTACAATGAGCAGTTCTTC.

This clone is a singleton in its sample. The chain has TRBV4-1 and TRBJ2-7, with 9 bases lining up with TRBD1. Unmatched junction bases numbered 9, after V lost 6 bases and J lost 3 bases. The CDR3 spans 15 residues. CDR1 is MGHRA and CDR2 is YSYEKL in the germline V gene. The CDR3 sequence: CASSQGTGSSYEQYF. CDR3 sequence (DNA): TGCGCCAGCAGTCAGGGGACAGGGAGTAGCTACGAGCAGTACTTC.

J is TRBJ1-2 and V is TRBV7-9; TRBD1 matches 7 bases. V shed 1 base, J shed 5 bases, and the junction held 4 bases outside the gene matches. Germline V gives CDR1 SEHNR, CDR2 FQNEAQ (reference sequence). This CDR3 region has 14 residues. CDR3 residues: CASSLERTGYGYTF. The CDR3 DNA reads TGTGCCAGCAGCTTAGAACGGACAGGTTATGGCTACACCTTC.

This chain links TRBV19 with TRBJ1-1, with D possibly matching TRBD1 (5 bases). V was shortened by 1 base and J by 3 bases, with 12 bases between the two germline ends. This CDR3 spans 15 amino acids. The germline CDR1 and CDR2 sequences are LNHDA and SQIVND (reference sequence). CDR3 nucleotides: TGTGCCAGTAGTATAGGATCACGGGGGTACACTGAAGCTTTCTTT. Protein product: CASSIGSRGYTEAFF.

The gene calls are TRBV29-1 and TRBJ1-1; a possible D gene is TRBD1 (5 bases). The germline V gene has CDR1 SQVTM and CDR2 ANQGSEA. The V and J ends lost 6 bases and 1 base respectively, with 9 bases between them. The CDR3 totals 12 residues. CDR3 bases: TGCAGCGTCTTCGGACAGAACACTGAAGCTTTCTTT. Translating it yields CSVFGQNTEAFF.

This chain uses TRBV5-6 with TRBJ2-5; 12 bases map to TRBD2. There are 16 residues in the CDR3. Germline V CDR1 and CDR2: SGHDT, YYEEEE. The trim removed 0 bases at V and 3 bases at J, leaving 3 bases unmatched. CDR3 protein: CASSLARTSGKETQYF. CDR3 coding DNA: TGTGCCAGCAGCTTGGCCAGGACTAGCGGGAAAGAGACCCAGTACTTC.

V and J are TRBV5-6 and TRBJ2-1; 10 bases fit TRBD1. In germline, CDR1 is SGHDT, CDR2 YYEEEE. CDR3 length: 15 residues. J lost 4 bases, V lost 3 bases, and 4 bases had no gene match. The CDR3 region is CASSSPGQGYNEQFF. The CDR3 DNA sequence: TGTGCCAGCAGCTCGCCGGGACAGGGGTACAATGAGCAGTTCTTC. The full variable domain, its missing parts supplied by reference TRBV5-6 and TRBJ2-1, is DAGVTQSPTHLIKTRGQQVTLRCSPKSGHDTVSWYQQALGQGPQFIFQYYEEEERQRGNFPDRFSGHQFPNYSSELNVNALLLGDSALYLCASSSPGQGYNEQFFGPGTRLTVL.

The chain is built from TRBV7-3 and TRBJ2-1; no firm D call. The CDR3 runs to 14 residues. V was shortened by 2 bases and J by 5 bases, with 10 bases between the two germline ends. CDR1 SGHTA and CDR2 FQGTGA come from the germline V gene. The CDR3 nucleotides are TGTGCCAGCAGCTTAGTTTTTGGGGACAATGAGCAGTTCTTC. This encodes CASSLVFGDNEQFF.

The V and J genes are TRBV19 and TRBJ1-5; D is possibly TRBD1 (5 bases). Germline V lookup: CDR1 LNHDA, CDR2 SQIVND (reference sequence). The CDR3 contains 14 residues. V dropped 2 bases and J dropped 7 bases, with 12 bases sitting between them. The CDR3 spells CASSILGGRQPQHF. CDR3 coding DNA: TGTGCCAGTAGTATATTGGGGGGACGGCAGCCCCAGCATTTT.